This T cell receptor beta chain was observed in a study of shared clonotypes between healthy human individuals. Findings of the study overall: Researchers sampled only blood; tissue repertoires likely differ.

Germline V lookup: CDR1 PRHDT, CDR2 FYEKMQ (reference sequence). This CDR3 region has 16 residues. V was trimmed by 5 bases and J by 3 bases, leaving 16 bases between them. The donors, healthy adults who were HIV-negative, had experienced no recent acute infections or vaccinations. Genomic DNA, for the unsorted samples, came from roughly 94 million PBMCs. Genomic DNA from each subset was divided evenly over several immunoSEQ plates. Sequenced by immunoSEQ multiplex PCR; TCRdb stores in-frame clones only, minus some. The sample lists some 530,000 clones, approximately 84% occurring once. A word on this clone: Its antigen is undetermined.

The source material was PBMCs. The chain links TRBV13 to TRBJ2-2, with D possibly matching TRBD2 (6 bases). This receptor was obtained from a woman aged 40 to 50 in good health. Some clones in this sample may be carry-over from other donors' samples. As DNA, the CDR3 is TGTGCCAGCAGCCTCCGGCGGGATAGAGACACCGGGGAGCTGTTTTTT. Its protein product is CASSLRRDRDTGELFF.